This TCR beta chain was identified during a study of OX40 agonist ivuxolimab in advanced cancers. Study background: Patients received ivuxolimab, an intravenous treatment, every 2 weeks at 0.01 to 10 mg/kg. Each dose-escalation patient presented with hepatocellular carcinoma, melanoma, renal cell or head and neck cancer. Earlier treatment with anti-PD-1, anti-PD-L1 or anti-CTLA-4 was permitted, and roughly 40% had received some. Three individuals attained partial responses, comprising one hepatocellular carcinoma case and two cutaneous melanoma cases.

The repertoire was sequenced with immunoSEQ multiplex PCR; TCRdb's copy has only in-frame clones and lacks some. The data hold 83,000 or so clones, with roughly 85% observed a single time. This CDR3 contains 13 residues. The ends lost 4 bases at V and 7 bases at J; junction bases unmatched: 4. CDR1 is MNHNY, CDR2 SVGAGI, per germline (reference sequence). V usage is TRBV6-6 and J usage is TRBJ1-5, with 7 bases matching TRBD1. The sequence was collected from an adult with an advanced solid tumor such as melanoma, head and neck, liver or kidney cancer. The specimen comprised CD4+ or CD8+ T cells sorted from blood, sampled in a trial of the OX40 agonist ivuxolimab. The CDR3 DNA reads as TGTGCCAGCAGTTTACAGGGGATACAGCCCCAGCATTTT. This encodes CASSLQGIQPQHF.